This is a list of T cell receptor beta chains from one sample in a study of neurological immune-mediated disorders. Using its own MiXCR run on the 5' RACE reads, TCRdb lists one record per CDR3 protein. The data show under 50,000 distinct CDR3 sequences, about 12% seen once. The material sequenced was PBMCs. The receptors come from a male donor with HTLV-1-associated myelopathy (HAM/TSP). Each CDR3 is given with its conserved first and last residue. D genes are given only for firm matches. Clone size is given for some rows only: seen once, a few or many times, or a class if the clone is expanded.

v_gene: TRBV29-1; d_gene: -; abundance: many; j_gene: TRBJ1-3; CDR3aa: CSVELMVSGNTIYF; CDR3nt: TGCAGCGTTGAGCTGATGGTCTCTGGAAACACCATATATTTT
v_gene: TRBV20-1; d_gene: -; abundance: many; j_gene: TRBJ2-3; CDR3aa: CSASQQGPSTDTQYF; CDR3nt: TGCAGTGCTAGCCAGCAGGGTCCTAGCACAGATACGCAGTATTTT
v_gene: TRBV12-3/TRBV12-4; d_gene: -; abundance: -; j_gene: TRBJ2-1; CDR3aa: CASTWRAPLYNDQFF; CDR3nt: TGTGCCAGCACGTGGAGGGCACCACTTTACAATGATCAGTTCTTC
v_gene: TRBV7-2; d_gene: TRBD1; abundance: medium-sized; j_gene: TRBJ1-5; CDR3aa: CASSSTGGNQPQHF; CDR3nt: TGTGCCAGCAGCTCGACAGGGGGGAATCAGCCCCAGCATTTT
v_gene: TRBV20-1; d_gene: -; abundance: many; j_gene: TRBJ1-5; CDR3aa: CSAIPGPSFNQPQHF; CDR3nt: TGCAGTGCTATCCCCGGGCCTTCATTCAATCAGCCCCAGCATTTT
v_gene: TRBV12-3/TRBV12-4; d_gene: -; abundance: many; j_gene: TRBJ1-4; CDR3aa: CASSSRVEKLFF; CDR3nt: TGTGCCAGCAGTTCCCGGGTCGAAAAACTGTTTTTT
v_gene: TRBV20-1; d_gene: TRBD1; abundance: many; j_gene: TRBJ1-2; CDR3aa: CSARFPTDRGYYGYTF; CDR3nt: TGCAGTGCTAGGTTCCCCACGGACAGGGGCTACTATGGCTACACCTTC
v_gene: TRBV5-1; d_gene: TRBD1; abundance: -; j_gene: TRBJ1-4; CDR3aa: CASSERRQGPEKLFF; CDR3nt: TGCGCCAGCAGCGAGAGACGACAGGGACCTGAAAAACTGTTTTTT
v_gene: TRBV5-1; d_gene: TRBD1; abundance: many; j_gene: TRBJ2-7; CDR3aa: CASSLAGTVVDEQYF; CDR3nt: TGCGCCAGCAGCTTGGCCGGGACAGTTGTCGACGAGCAGTACTTC
v_gene: TRBV29-1; d_gene: -; abundance: -; j_gene: TRBJ2-7; CDR3aa: CSVRTASSYEQYF; CDR3nt: TGCAGCGTGCGGACGGCCAGCTCCTACGAGCAGTACTTC
v_gene: TRBV30; d_gene: TRBD1; abundance: many; j_gene: TRBJ1-2; CDR3aa: CAWSDRDRGDNYGYTF; CDR3nt: TGTGCCTGGAGTGACCGGGACAGGGGAGATAACTATGGCTACACCTTC
v_gene: TRBV2; d_gene: TRBD2; abundance: -; j_gene: TRBJ2-7; CDR3aa: CASSSGLADYEQYF; CDR3nt: TGTGCCAGCAGTTCGGGACTAGCGGATTACGAGCAGTACTTC
v_gene: TRBV10-3; d_gene: -; abundance: -; j_gene: TRBJ1-1; CDR3aa: CAISEGFRGLENTEAFF; CDR3nt: TGTGCCATCAGTGAGGGATTTAGGGGGTTGGAGAACACTGAAGCTTTCTTT
v_gene: TRBV7-2; d_gene: -; abundance: -; j_gene: TRBJ2-1; CDR3aa: CSSSLARYFYNEQFF; CDR3nt: TGTTCCAGCAGCTTAGCGAGGTACTTCTACAATGAGCAGTTCTTC
v_gene: TRBV5-1; d_gene: TRBD1; abundance: -; j_gene: TRBJ2-7; CDR3aa: CASSTRQGAPLEQYF; CDR3nt: TGCGCCAGCAGCACCCGACAGGGGGCCCCCCTCGAGCAGTACTTC
v_gene: TRBV7-2; d_gene: -; abundance: many; j_gene: TRBJ2-2; CDR3aa: CASSLGGAGRVTGELFF; CDR3nt: TGTGCCAGCAGCTTAGGGGGTGCGGGGCGCGTCACCGGGGAGCTGTTTTTT
v_gene: TRBV6-5; d_gene: -; abundance: many; j_gene: TRBJ2-7; CDR3aa: CASSYSDERGQYF; CDR3nt: TGTGCCAGCAGTTACTCGGACGAGCGCGGGCAGTACTTC
v_gene: TRBV20-1; d_gene: -; abundance: many; j_gene: TRBJ2-5; CDR3aa: CSGWGVLQETQYF; CDR3nt: TGCAGTGGGTGGGGCGTCCTACAAGAGACCCAGTACTTC
v_gene: TRBV12-3/TRBV12-4; d_gene: -; abundance: many; j_gene: TRBJ2-1; CDR3aa: CASSFFRDYNEQFF; CDR3nt: TGTGCCAGCAGTTTCTTCCGAGACTACAATGAGCAGTTCTTC
v_gene: TRBV5-5; d_gene: -; abundance: many; j_gene: TRBJ2-1; CDR3aa: CASSPEGGGPLDLFYNEQFF; CDR3nt: TGTGCCAGCAGCCCCGAGGGGGGCGGCCCACTTGATCTTTTCTACAATGAGCAGTTCTTC
v_gene: TRBV15; d_gene: -; abundance: few; j_gene: TRBJ1-5; CDR3aa: CATSREDQPQHF; CDR3nt: TGTGCCACCAGCAGAGAGGATCAGCCCCAGCATTTT
v_gene: TRBV5-6; d_gene: TRBD1; abundance: many; j_gene: TRBJ1-2; CDR3aa: CASSSGTVVYGYTF; CDR3nt: TGTGCCAGCAGCTCCGGGACAGTAGTATATGGCTACACCTTC
v_gene: TRBV15; d_gene: -; abundance: many; j_gene: TRBJ1-1; CDR3aa: CATSRDLTRVGEAFF; CDR3nt: TGTGCCACCAGCAGAGATCTGACCAGGGTGGGTGAAGCTTTCTTT
v_gene: TRBV29-1; d_gene: -; abundance: many; j_gene: TRBJ2-5; CDR3aa: CSVVAGSETQYF; CDR3nt: TGCAGCGTTGTTGCGGGTTCGGAGACCCAGTACTTC
v_gene: TRBV7-2; d_gene: TRBD1; abundance: many; j_gene: TRBJ2-7; CDR3aa: CASSLRTGLRNEQYF; CDR3nt: TGTGCCAGCAGCCTCCGGACAGGGTTGAGGAACGAGCAGTACTTC
v_gene: TRBV5-5; d_gene: -; abundance: many; j_gene: TRBJ2-3; CDR3aa: CASSPWADTQYF; CDR3nt: TGTGCCAGCAGCCCCTGGGCTGATACGCAGTATTTT
v_gene: TRBV10-3; d_gene: -; abundance: -; j_gene: TRBJ1-1; CDR3aa: CAISESRQDSAEAFF; CDR3nt: TGTGCCATCAGTGAGTCGAGACAGGACTCCGCTGAAGCTTTCTTT
v_gene: TRBV2; d_gene: -; abundance: many; j_gene: TRBJ1-2; CDR3aa: CASSELTAPYGYTF; CDR3nt: TGTGCCAGCAGTGAGCTGACGGCCCCCTATGGCTACACCTTC
v_gene: TRBV5-1; d_gene: TRBD1; abundance: many; j_gene: TRBJ1-1; CDR3aa: CASSSGQGGLTEAFF; CDR3nt: TGCGCCAGCAGCTCGGGACAGGGTGGGTTGACTGAAGCTTTCTTT
v_gene: TRBV5-6; d_gene: -; abundance: many; j_gene: TRBJ1-1; CDR3aa: CASSGGQGQIEAFF; CDR3nt: TGTGCCAGCAGCGGGGGACAAGGCCAAATAGAAGCTTTCTTT
v_gene: TRBV7-9; d_gene: TRBD1; abundance: many; j_gene: TRBJ2-1; CDR3aa: CASSSGTVTYNEQFF; CDR3nt: TGTGCCAGCAGCTCCGGGACAGTGACCTACAATGAGCAGTTCTTC
v_gene: TRBV7-2; d_gene: -; abundance: many; j_gene: TRBJ2-7; CDR3aa: CASSLKQGYEQYF; CDR3nt: TGTGCCAGCAGCTTAAAACAGGGCTACGAGCAGTACTTC
v_gene: TRBV5-1; d_gene: -; abundance: -; j_gene: TRBJ2-7; CDR3aa: CASSFPGTGEKYF; CDR3nt: TGTGCCAGCAGCTTCCCGGGGACCGGCGAGAAGTACTTC
v_gene: TRBV6-2/TRBV6-3; d_gene: TRBD1; abundance: many; j_gene: TRBJ2-3; CDR3aa: CASSSRDRHTSTDTQYF; CDR3nt: TGTGCCAGCAGTTCCCGGGACAGGCACACTAGCACAGATACGCAGTATTTT
v_gene: TRBV5-1; d_gene: TRBD1; abundance: many; j_gene: TRBJ1-4; CDR3aa: CASSLARQGLAKLFF; CDR3nt: TGCGCCAGCAGCTTGGCCCGACAGGGGTTGGCAAAACTGTTTTTT
v_gene: TRBV28; d_gene: -; abundance: many; j_gene: TRBJ1-5; CDR3aa: CASRGHPDQPQHF; CDR3nt: TGTGCCAGCAGGGGACACCCCGATCAGCCCCAGCATTTT
v_gene: TRBV7-9; d_gene: -; abundance: many; j_gene: TRBJ2-3; CDR3aa: CASTAPQVGTQYF; CDR3nt: TGTGCCAGCACCGCCCCACAGGTCGGTACGCAGTATTTT
v_gene: TRBV28; d_gene: -; abundance: -; j_gene: TRBJ1-4; CDR3aa: CASSLIAGSGEKLFF; CDR3nt: TGTGCCAGCAGTTTAATAGCGGGCAGTGGTGAAAAACTGTTTTTT
v_gene: TRBV28; d_gene: -; abundance: many; j_gene: TRBJ2-1; CDR3aa: CASSASRGMSYNEQFF; CDR3nt: TGTGCCAGCAGTGCATCCCGGGGGATGTCCTACAATGAGCAGTTCTTC
v_gene: TRBV6-4; d_gene: -; abundance: many; j_gene: TRBJ2-2; CDR3aa: CASSAGSTGELFF; CDR3nt: TGTGCCAGCAGTGCGGGGTCCACCGGGGAGCTGTTTTTT
v_gene: TRBV11-2; d_gene: -; abundance: medium-sized; j_gene: TRBJ2-2; CDR3aa: CASSKLAGNTGELFF; CDR3nt: TGTGCCAGCAGCAAACTAGCTGGGAACACCGGGGAGCTGTTTTTT
v_gene: TRBV15; d_gene: -; abundance: -; j_gene: TRBJ1-4; CDR3aa: CATSAGIDNEKLFF; CDR3nt: TGTGCCACCAGTGCAGGCATCGATAATGAAAAACTGTTTTTT
v_gene: TRBV10-3; d_gene: TRBD2; abundance: medium-sized; j_gene: TRBJ2-3; CDR3aa: CAISDSATSGVIDTQYF; CDR3nt: TGTGCCATCAGTGATTCGGCGACTAGCGGGGTTATAGATACGCAGTATTTT
v_gene: TRBV29-1; d_gene: TRBD1; abundance: many; j_gene: TRBJ2-7; CDR3aa: CSVEVGTGTDEQYF; CDR3nt: TGCAGCGTTGAAGTTGGGACAGGGACCGACGAGCAGTACTTC
v_gene: TRBV5-5; d_gene: -; abundance: many; j_gene: TRBJ1-2; CDR3aa: CASSLGSGSLSGYTF; CDR3nt: TGTGCCAGCAGCTTGGGCTCAGGCAGCTTGAGCGGCTACACCTTC
v_gene: TRBV7-2; d_gene: -; abundance: many; j_gene: TRBJ1-2; CDR3aa: CASSLMNLGGESYTF; CDR3nt: TGTGCCAGCAGCTTAATGAACTTAGGAGGGGAGAGCTACACCTTC
v_gene: TRBV5-6; d_gene: -; abundance: many; j_gene: TRBJ2-1; CDR3aa: CASSLEWAGVSYNEQFF; CDR3nt: TGTGCCAGCAGCTTGGAGTGGGCAGGGGTATCCTACAATGAGCAGTTCTTC
v_gene: TRBV20-1; d_gene: -; abundance: many; j_gene: TRBJ1-5; CDR3aa: CSASEGRGDSNQPQHF; CDR3nt: TGCAGTGCTAGCGAAGGTCGGGGGGATAGCAATCAGCCCCAGCATTTT
v_gene: TRBV20-1; d_gene: -; abundance: many; j_gene: TRBJ1-5; CDR3aa: CSARNTLRQPQHF; CDR3nt: TGCAGTGCTAGAAACACCCTTCGACAGCCCCAGCATTTT
v_gene: TRBV24-1; d_gene: -; abundance: many; j_gene: TRBJ1-6; CDR3aa: CATSRGFSSPLHF; CDR3nt: TGTGCCACCTCTCGGGGGTTTAGTTCACCCCTCCACTTT
v_gene: TRBV6-2/TRBV6-3; d_gene: -; abundance: many; j_gene: TRBJ2-5; CDR3aa: CASSCTETQYF; CDR3nt: TGTGCCAGCAGTTGCACGGAGACCCAGTACTTC
v_gene: TRBV27; d_gene: TRBD1; abundance: many; j_gene: TRBJ1-2; CDR3aa: CASSLSGQGLGGSAFYGYTF; CDR3nt: TGTGCCAGCAGTTTAAGCGGACAGGGGTTGGGTGGCTCGGCCTTCTATGGCTACACCTTC
v_gene: TRBV7-9; d_gene: TRBD2; abundance: many; j_gene: TRBJ2-3; CDR3aa: CASSLTSGAGDTQYF; CDR3nt: TGTGCCAGCAGCTTGACTAGCGGGGCAGGGGATACGCAGTATTTT